Reported below is one TCR beta chain. Antigen: not known. Here immunoSEQ multiplex PCR was the method, and the copy in TCRdb shows in-frame clones only, minus some. The sample shows tens of thousands of clones, approximately 91% of them seen only once. The sample is drawn from a study of stem cell transplantation in POMP-related autoinflammatory disease. General study findings and limits: Across all analyzed T-cell subsets, patients with PRAID tended toward reduced diversity and increased clonality.

This CDR3 region has 15 residues. Looked up from germline, CDR1 is LNHNV and CDR2 is YYDKDF (reference sequence). Trimming removed 5 bases from V and 0 bases from J, with 12 bases in between. This receptor was taken from a human patient with POMP-related autoinflammation and immune dysregulation (PRAID). Some T cells may arise from the graft donor. The gene calls are TRBV15 and TRBJ2-3; D may correspond to TRBD1 or TRBD2 (5 bases each). The sample in question was CD4+ T cells from PBMCs, obtained after stem cell transplantation. CDR3: CATSAGTVSTDTQYF. In DNA, the CDR3 is TGTGCCACCAGCGCCGGGACGGTAAGCACAGATACGCAGTATTTT. The entire variable domain, with the rest obtained from reference TRBV15 and TRBJ2-3, is as follows: DAMVIQNPRYQVTQFGKPVTLSCSQTLNHNVMYWYQQKSSQAPKLLFHYYDKDFNNEADTPDNFQSRRPNTSFCFLDIRSPGLGDTAMYLCATSAGTVSTDTQYFGPGTRLTVL.